This TCR beta chain comes out of a study of PD-1 blockade in classical Hodgkin lymphoma. Trimming shortened V by 0 bases and J by 6 bases, and 12 bases separated the two germline ends. The CDR3 sequence is 15 residues long. Germline V gene data show CDR1 as KGHSH and CDR2 as LQKENI. TCRdb's table, derived via immunoSEQ multiplex PCR, lists solely in-frame clones and lacks some. Seen here are roughly 140,000 clones, around 84% observed once, and the top ten hold roughly 9.2%. Brentuximab vedotin exposure varied, and every patient relapsed after autologous stem cell transplantation. The chain couples TRBV18 to TRBJ1-3; D might be TRBD1 (6 bases). The receptor's source is a human donor with classical Hodgkin lymphoma. The sequences come from peripheral blood mononuclear cells (PBMCs), collected before the second cycle of nivolumab. CDR3 in DNA: TGTGCCAGCTCACCACCGTATCAGGGGACAAACACCATATATTTT. Amino acid sequence: CASSPPYQGTNTIYF.